The present T cell receptor (beta chain) was sequenced within a study of response to subunit inactivated influenza vaccine. General study points: Authors suggested few new T cells are recruited by each seasonal influenza vaccination.

This CDR3 has 15 residues. The germline V gene encodes CDR1 DFQATT and CDR2 SNEGSKA (reference sequence). The ends were cut back, 0 bases at V and 0 bases at J, with 9 bases in the middle. TCRdb itself ran the RT-PCR reads through MiXCR, one entry per CDR3 protein. The data contain under 550,000 distinct CDR3 sequences, around 7.9% of them singletons. In this sample, this clonotype turned up a few times. Its antigen is undetermined. Sample: PBMCs from blood, taken 23 months after vaccination. The chain employs TRBV20-1 and TRBJ1-3, with a tentative D call TRBD1 (5 bases). This receptor was taken from a man between 50 and 75 years old who received an inactivated influenza vaccine. Here the CDR3 DNA reads TGCAGTGCTAGAGATCCCCAGGGCTCTGGAAACACCATATATTTT. It encodes CSARDPQGSGNTIYF.